The rows below give T cell receptor beta chains drawn from one sample of a study of blood T cell repertoires in COVID-19. Using immunoSEQ multiplex PCR, the repertoire was profiled, and TCRdb retains in-frame clones only, with some absent. The data show over 20,000 clones, with about 80% seen just once and 48% held by the top ten. Sample: peripheral blood. The receptors were sampled from a man in his sixties or seventies with acute or convalescent COVID-19. Each CDR3 is given with its conserved first and last residue. Fields, in order: V gene, J gene, CDR3 protein.

>TRBV7-2|TRBJ2-2
CASSLVAGGSTGELFF
>TRBV7-9|TRBJ1-2
CASSRAGGGNYGYTF
>TRBV11-3|TRBJ2-5
CASSQTVWGAQYF
>TRBV7-2|TRBJ2-5
CASSSLRGVGETQYF
>TRBV5-1|TRBJ2-3
CASSLQGNTDTQYF
>TRBV6-5|TRBJ1-2
CASSGGGDYTF
>TRBV3-1/TRBV3-2|TRBJ1-2
CASSQDPGGVYGYTF
>TRBV19|TRBJ1-2
CASIRADGNYGYTF
>TRBV24-1|TRBJ2-1
CATSDLVGLAVEQFF
>TRBV19|TRBJ2-2
CASRRTSPSSTGELFF
>TRBV6-2/TRBV6-3|TRBJ2-2
CASSRTVLGTGELFF
>TRBV18|TRBJ2-3
CASSPGLASTDTQYF
>TRBV3-1/TRBV3-2|TRBJ1-5
CASSLGGFNQPQHF
>TRBV9|TRBJ1-1
CASSSTGGPNTEAFF
>TRBV9|TRBJ1-2
CASSTAGGEARGYTF
>TRBV19|TRBJ1-1
CASSLPLGAGGIEAFF
>TRBV27|TRBJ2-3
CASSLAGGSSTDTQYF
>TRBV5-4|TRBJ2-3
CASSLRVAGADTQYF
>TRBV5-5|TRBJ1-1
CASSRQGVNTEAFF
>TRBV2|TRBJ2-7
CASSEEGTSTYEQYF
>TRBV18|TRBJ2-1
CASSRIPNRGRFNEQFF
>TRBV11-2|TRBJ2-7
CASSLAMGREQYF
>TRBV6-5|TRBJ1-6
CASSYADSNSPLHF
>TRBV7-9|TRBJ2-3
CASSFGGEADTQYF
>TRBV9|TRBJ2-3
CASSVVERGFTDTQYF
>TRBV30|TRBJ1-4
CAWSEGPGGKLFF
>TRBV30|TRBJ1-5
CAWSFNREQGASNQPQHF
>TRBV2|TRBJ1-1
CASSPRGNTEAFF
>TRBV18|TRBJ2-7
CASSRTETSTYEQYF
>TRBV19|TRBJ1-5
CASNTGTGSNQPQHF
>TRBV15|TRBJ1-3
CATSIPGNTIYF
>TRBV18|TRBJ2-1
CASSPPRQNSYNEQFF
>TRBV3-1/TRBV3-2|TRBJ2-7
CASSTSGGYEQYF
>TRBV19|TRBJ1-2
CASSFSRGEGRYGYTF
>TRBV10-3|TRBJ1-2
CAISGNTGYGYTF
>TRBV19|TRBJ2-6
CASSSPRGSGANVLTF
>TRBV7-2|TRBJ1-3
CASSLQGGLSGNTIYF
>TRBV11-3|TRBJ1-1
CASSLGGGQGRTEAFF
>TRBV5-1|TRBJ2-3
CASSLFVLGGGSTDTQYF
>TRBV18|TRBJ1-2
CASSPALGRPPLYGYTF
>TRBV6-5|TRBJ2-7
CASSSGHLYEQYF
>TRBV6-5|TRBJ2-2
CASSSNRASNTGELFF
>TRBV4-2|TRBJ2-7
CASSQETSRSEQYF
>TRBV19|TRBJ2-2
CASSVGLNTGELFF
>TRBV5-5|TRBJ2-1
CASSREVPSSYNEQFF